This is a list of T cell receptor beta chains from one sample in a study of T cells in Graves' hyperthyroidism and ophthalmopathy. Each CDR3 protein is one row after TCRdb ran MiXCR on the multiplex PCR reads. The data show hundreds of thousands of distinct CDR3 sequences, 45% seen once. Sequenced material: peripheral blood or thyroid tissue (not recorded which). All receptors come from an adult man with Graves' disease, either hyperthyroidism or ophthalmopathy (not recorded which). The conserved cysteine and the conserved F or W are not part of the CDR3 here.

J gene,V gene,CDR3 protein
TRBJ1-6,TRBV20-1,SAPPTGVESPLH
TRBJ1-6,TRBV12-3/TRBV12-4,ASSLKGDSSPLH
TRBJ1-4,TRBV7-9,ASGQTSTNEKLF
TRBJ2-6,TRBV2,ASSEGTAVANVLT
TRBJ2-5,TRBV7-2,ASSLGQRGGREAQY
TRBJ2-5,TRBV7-9,ASAPRTGESQETQY
TRBJ2-7,TRBV10-3,AISRDRGYEQY
TRBJ1-1,TRBV19,ASSISRQLMNTEAF
TRBJ1-5,TRBV12-3/TRBV12-4,ASDETGGSNQPQH
TRBJ2-5,TRBV6-5,AISYSTGMETQY
TRBJ1-2,TRBV10-3,AIRQEMNYGYT
TRBJ1-6,TRBV2,ASSGGEIMDSPLH
TRBJ1-6,TRBV9,ASGETGQPNSPLH
TRBJ1-6,TRBV5-1,ASSQDGDAYNSPLH
TRBJ1-6,TRBV10-3,AISEVQGNSPLH
TRBJ1-1,TRBV29-1,SVAASVGTEAF
TRBJ1-5,TRBV7-2,ASSLIGTGGDQPQH
TRBJ1-5,TRBV7-8,ASRTDRNNQPQH
TRBJ2-5,TRBV20-1,SARPTSGGQETQY
TRBJ1-2,TRBV7-2,ASSETPGNWDGYT
TRBJ1-2,TRBV5-1,ASSLDVGTAIYGYT
TRBJ1-1,TRBV6-1,ASRAGTGWTEAF
TRBJ1-5,TRBV20-1,SARDKGTQPQH
TRBJ1-3,TRBV10-3,AISDGQGDTIY
TRBJ2-5,TRBV12-3/TRBV12-4,ASRNGRTQY
TRBJ2-2,TRBV29-1,SVDTDRGDGGELF
TRBJ2-2,TRBV10-3,AITEGTGSTGELF
TRBJ1-4,TRBV7-9,ASSWEGATNEKLF
TRBJ1-3,TRBV6-5,ASRLGPVSGNTIY
TRBJ1-1,TRBV10-2,ASRYTANTEAF
TRBJ2-7,TRBV7-2,ASSPGGRGFYEQY
TRBJ2-7,TRBV24-1,ATSERTGIGNEQY
TRBJ1-2,TRBV7-3,ASSPQTANYGYT
TRBJ1-2,TRBV5-1,ASSAEGTGAYGYT
TRBJ1-1,TRBV11-1,ASSLAVVGGKIMNTEAF
TRBJ2-2,TRBV25-1,ASRPGLVTGELF
TRBJ1-5,TRBV2,ASSVGGTSNQPQH
TRBJ1-5,TRBV19,AWSRISNQPQH
TRBJ1-2,TRBV10-2,ASSENIYGYT
TRBJ2-6,TRBV10-3,TISGPGANVLT
TRBJ1-1,TRBV7-8,ASSLVRDHEAF
TRBJ2-7,TRBV19,ASSVTGRNYEQY
TRBJ2-7,TRBV10-3,AIRTGTSAYEQY
TRBJ1-1,TRBV5-1,ASSLGTVLNTEAF